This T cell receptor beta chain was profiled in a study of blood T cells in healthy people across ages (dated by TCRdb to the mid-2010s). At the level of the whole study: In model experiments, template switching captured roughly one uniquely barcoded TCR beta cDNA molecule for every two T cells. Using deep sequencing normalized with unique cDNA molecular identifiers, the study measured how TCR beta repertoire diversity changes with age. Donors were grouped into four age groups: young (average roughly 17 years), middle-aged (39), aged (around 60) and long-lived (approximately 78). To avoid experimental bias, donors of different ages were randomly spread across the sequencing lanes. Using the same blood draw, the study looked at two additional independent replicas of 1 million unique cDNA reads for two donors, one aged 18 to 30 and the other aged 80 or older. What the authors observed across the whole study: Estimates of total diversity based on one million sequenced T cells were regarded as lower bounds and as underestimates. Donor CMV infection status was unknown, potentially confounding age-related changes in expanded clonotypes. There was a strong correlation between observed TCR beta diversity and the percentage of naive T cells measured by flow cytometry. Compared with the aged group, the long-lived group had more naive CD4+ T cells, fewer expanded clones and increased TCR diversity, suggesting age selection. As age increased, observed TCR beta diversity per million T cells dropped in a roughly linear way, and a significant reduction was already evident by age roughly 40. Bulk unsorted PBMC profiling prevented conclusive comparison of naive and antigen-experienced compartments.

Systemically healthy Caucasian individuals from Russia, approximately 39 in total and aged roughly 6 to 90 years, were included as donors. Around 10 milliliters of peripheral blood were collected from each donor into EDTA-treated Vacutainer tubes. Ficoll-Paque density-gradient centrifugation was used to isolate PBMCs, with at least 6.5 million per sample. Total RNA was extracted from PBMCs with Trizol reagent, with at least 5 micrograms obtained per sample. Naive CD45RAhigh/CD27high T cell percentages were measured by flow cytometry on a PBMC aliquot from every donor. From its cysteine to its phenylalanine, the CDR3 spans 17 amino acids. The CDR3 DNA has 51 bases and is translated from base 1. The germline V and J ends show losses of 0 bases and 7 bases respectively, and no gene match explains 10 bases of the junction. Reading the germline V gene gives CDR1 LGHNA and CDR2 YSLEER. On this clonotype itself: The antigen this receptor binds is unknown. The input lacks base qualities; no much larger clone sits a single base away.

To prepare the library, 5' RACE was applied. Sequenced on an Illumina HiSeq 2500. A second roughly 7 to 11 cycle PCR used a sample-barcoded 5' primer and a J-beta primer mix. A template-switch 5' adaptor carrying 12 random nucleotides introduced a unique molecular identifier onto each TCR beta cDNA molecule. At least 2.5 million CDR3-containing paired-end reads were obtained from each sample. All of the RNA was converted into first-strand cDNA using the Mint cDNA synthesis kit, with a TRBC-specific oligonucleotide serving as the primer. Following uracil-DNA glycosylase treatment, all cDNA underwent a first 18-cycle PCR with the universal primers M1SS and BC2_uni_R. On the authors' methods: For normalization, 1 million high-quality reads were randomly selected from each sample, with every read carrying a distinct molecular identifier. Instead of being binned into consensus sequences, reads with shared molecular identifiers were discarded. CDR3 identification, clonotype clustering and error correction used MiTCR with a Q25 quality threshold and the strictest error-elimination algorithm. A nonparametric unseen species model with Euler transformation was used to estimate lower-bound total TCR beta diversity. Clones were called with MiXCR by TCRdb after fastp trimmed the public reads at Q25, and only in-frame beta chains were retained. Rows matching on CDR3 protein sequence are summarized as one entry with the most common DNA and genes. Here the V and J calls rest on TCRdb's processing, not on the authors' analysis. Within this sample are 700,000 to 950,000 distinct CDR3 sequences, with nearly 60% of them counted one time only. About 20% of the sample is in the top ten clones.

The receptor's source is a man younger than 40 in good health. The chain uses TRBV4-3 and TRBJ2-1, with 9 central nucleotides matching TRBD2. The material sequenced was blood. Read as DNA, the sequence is TGCGCCAGCAGCCAAGAGACGGCGCGGGAGGGCCATAATGAGCAGTTCTTC. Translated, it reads CASSQETAREGHNEQFF.